These 20 T cell receptor beta chains were all obtained from the same sample, sequenced in a study of blood T cell repertoires in COVID-19. The repertoire was sequenced with immunoSEQ multiplex PCR; TCRdb's copy has only in-frame clones and lacks some. Counted here are around 53,000 clones, 85% to 95% occurring once; the ten biggest clones make up 3% to 3.5%. The sequencing input was peripheral blood. Receptors were obtained from a human donor in a cohort sampled during active COVID-19.

The genes are TRBV11-2 and TRBJ1-5, with 8 positions matching TRBD1. The germline V gene has CDR1 SGHAT and CDR2 FQNNGV. The CDR3 is 18 residues long. J gave up 0 bases and V 2 bases, and 9 bases lay outside the gene matches. CDR3 amino acids: CASSLQGAKWNSNQPQHF. The DNA for the CDR3 is TGTGCCAGCAGCTTACAGGGGGCGAAATGGAATAGCAATCAGCCCCAGCATTTT.

V and J are TRBV10-2 and TRBJ1-5; no clear D gene. The CDR3 covers 13 residues. V was pared by 7 bases and J by 6 bases, with 13 bases between. The germline V gene has CDR1 WSHSY and CDR2 SAAADI. The CDR3 protein is CASTTEGGQPQHF. For the CDR3, the DNA is TGCGCCAGCACAACGGAGGGAGGTCAGCCCCAGCATTTT.

The J gene is TRBJ1-2, the V gene TRBV6-4, with unresolved D. Germline values: CDR1 MRHNA, CDR2 SNTAGT. The CDR3 contains 14 residues. Trimming removed 5 bases from V and 0 bases from J, with 10 bases in between. CDR3 nucleotides: TGTGCCAGCAGTTTAACAGCGGCTAACTATGGCTACACCTTC. It codes for CASSLTAANYGYTF.

The chain links TRBV11-2 to TRBJ2-1, with TRBD2 matching 15 bases. Germline CDR1 reads SGHAT; CDR2 reads FQNNGV. This CDR3 spans 18 amino acids. V shed 5 bases, J shed 0 bases, and the junction held 5 bases outside the gene matches. The CDR3 reads CASSAGLAGGSSYNEQFF. The CDR3 DNA sequence: TGTGCCAGCAGCGCGGGACTAGCGGGGGGCAGCTCCTACAATGAGCAGTTCTTC.

The genes are TRBV27 and TRBJ2-3; D call uncertain. V lost 0 bases to trimming and J lost 1 base, with 8 bases between them. The CDR3 runs to 15 residues. Germline V gives CDR1 MNHEY, CDR2 SMNVEV (reference sequence). The CDR3: CASSLSSSRTDTQYF. The CDR3 nucleotides read TGTGCCAGCAGTTTATCCTCTTCCCGCACAGATACGCAGTATTTT.

This clone was found once. The CDR3 loop is CASSPGEGAGMNEQFF. DNA of the CDR3: TGTGCCAGCAGCCCTGGGGAGGGTGCAGGGATGAATGAGCAGTTCTTC. The chain is built from TRBV5-4 and TRBJ2-1, with 7 bases fitting TRBD2. The CDR3 is made up of 16 amino acids. J was trimmed by 7 bases and V by 4 bases; bases with no gene match: 14. The germline gives CDR1 SGHNT, CDR2 YYREEE (reference sequence).

This chain joins TRBV4-3 and TRBJ1-6; 11 positions match TRBD1. Germline CDR1 and CDR2: LGHNA and YSLEER. Trimming at V came to 0 bases and at J to 9 bases, leaving 1 base not matched to a gene. This CDR3 is 15 amino acids long. The CDR3 loop is CASSQEDRGLSPLHF. In DNA form, the CDR3 reads TGCGCCAGCAGCCAAGAGGACAGGGGGCTTTCACCCCTCCACTTT.

Here the CDR3 reads CATSDLGADGEQFF. CDR3 DNA: TGTGCCACCAGTGATTTGGGGGCCGACGGGGAGCAGTTCTTC. The V and J genes are TRBV24-1 and TRBJ2-1, with a weak D call TRBD1 (5 bases). This CDR3 is built from 14 residues. V dropped 0 bases and J dropped 10 bases, with 12 bases sitting between them. Per germline, CDR1 KGHDR and CDR2 SFDVKD.

The chain recombines TRBV27 with TRBJ1-5; 7 bases line up with TRBD1. The germline V gene encodes CDR1 MNHEY and CDR2 SMNVEV (reference sequence). CDR3 length: 14 amino acids. Trimming cost V 5 bases and J 9 bases; bases outside gene matches: 10. The CDR3 protein is CASSPGQLLGPQHF. CDR3 nucleotides: TGTGCCAGCAGTCCGGGACAGCTCCTGGGGCCCCAGCATTTT.

The chain employs TRBV19 and TRBJ2-1; TRBD1 aligns across 9 bases. The CDR3 runs 16 residues. Trimming took 6 bases from V and 3 from J; bases not matched to a gene: 9. The V gene's germline CDR1 is LNHDA and CDR2 SQIVND (reference sequence). CDR3 loop: CASRPRTGVGYNEQFF. CDR3 DNA: TGTGCCAGTAGGCCCCGGACAGGGGTTGGCTACAATGAGCAGTTCTTC.

The chain uses TRBV19 and TRBJ1-5, with 10 bases fitting TRBD1. CDR1 LNHDA and CDR2 SQIVND come from the germline V gene (reference sequence). V shed 5 bases, J shed 6 bases, and the junction held 10 bases outside the gene matches. CDR3 length equals 16 residues. The CDR3 reads CASSGGDRGSPQPQHF. CDR3 nucleotide sequence: TGTGCCAGTAGTGGGGGGGACAGGGGTTCTCCTCAGCCCCAGCATTTT.

This clone was seen a single time. V gene TRBV6-4 combines with J gene TRBJ2-2, with D maybe TRBD1 (6 bases). Between the trimmed V and J ends, which lost 3 bases and 4 bases, there was a span of 12 bases. CDR1 MRHNA and CDR2 SNTAGT come from the germline V gene. The CDR3 is made up of 15 amino acids. The CDR3, as DNA: TGTGCCAGCAGTGAGGAACAGGGAAGCACCGGGGAGCTGTTTTTT. Translated, it gives CASSEEQGSTGELFF.

This chain connects TRBV10-3 to TRBJ1-2, with D tentatively TRBD1 (5 bases). CDR1 ENHRY and CDR2 SYGVKD come from the germline V gene. Trimming removed 0 bases at V and 4 bases at J, with 9 bases between. The CDR3 has 14 residues. The CDR3 is CAISESGGTYGYTF. Written as DNA, the CDR3 is TGTGCCATCAGTGAGTCGGGGGGGACCTATGGCTACACCTTC.

Written as DNA, the CDR3 is TGTGCCAGCAGCTTAGCTCGCAGGGGAGGGGAGACCCAGTACTTC. Encoded protein: CASSLARRGGETQYF. The chain recombines TRBV11-2 with TRBJ2-5; D is possibly TRBD2 (7 bases). The CDR3 contains 15 residues. Germline CDR1 and CDR2: SGHAT and FQNNGV. Trimming shortened V by 1 base and J by 5 bases, and 14 bases separated the two germline ends.

The chain recombines TRBV18 with TRBJ1-1; D may be TRBD1 (6 bases). Germline V gene data show CDR1 as KGHSH and CDR2 as LQKENI. Trimming removed 3 bases at V and 3 bases at J, with 14 bases between. This CDR3 is built from 15 residues. CDR3 in amino acids: CASSPSMDSDTEAFF. The CDR3, as DNA: TGTGCCAGCTCACCTTCGATGGACAGTGACACTGAAGCTTTCTTT.

The chain employs TRBV27 and TRBJ2-7, with 7 bases matching TRBD2. This CDR3 region has 15 residues. The V segment lost 6 bases and the J segment 0 bases; nucleotides outside the gene matches: 8. Germline V gene data show CDR1 as MNHEY and CDR2 as SMNVEV (reference sequence). The CDR3 loop reads CASRQLAFSSYEQYF. CDR3 DNA: TGTGCCAGCAGACAACTAGCGTTTAGCTCCTACGAGCAGTACTTC.

The chain recombines TRBV28 with TRBJ2-2; D not resolved. The germline V and J ends were trimmed by 5 bases and 1 base, with 8 bases remaining between them. CDR3 size: 14 residues. Germline-derived CDR1 and CDR2 are MDHEN and SYDVKM. DNA for the CDR3: TGTGCCAGCAGTCCTCGACAGAACACCGGGGAGCTGTTTTTT. It yields the protein CASSPRQNTGELFF.

Of note for this clone: The same CDR3 arises from other DNA sequences in this sample as well. The chain employs TRBV19 and TRBJ2-2; D not resolved. Trimming left V 1 base short and J 1 base short, with 4 bases between. This CDR3 is 14 amino acids long. CDR1 LNHDA and CDR2 SQIVND come from the germline V gene (reference sequence). In DNA, the CDR3 is TGTGCCAGTAGTATAGCGGTGAACACCGGGGAGCTGTTTTTT. Translating gives CASSIAVNTGELFF.

The gene calls are TRBV5-1 and TRBJ2-1; D is perhaps TRBD2 (5 bases). The CDR3 totals 12 residues. The ends were cut back, 1 base at V and 7 bases at J, with 6 bases in the middle. Looked up from germline, CDR1 is SGHRS and CDR2 is YFSETQ. The CDR3 protein is CASSLTSNEQFF. The CDR3 coding sequence is TGCGCCAGCAGCTTGACTAGTAATGAGCAGTTCTTC.

The V call is TRBV6-6, the J call TRBJ2-2; no clear D gene. Trimming cost V 4 bases and J 10 bases, with 13 bases left between them. Germline V gene lookup returns CDR1 MNHNY and CDR2 SVGAGI (reference sequence). This CDR3 region has 13 residues. CDR3 residues: CASSLGQDKELFF. CDR3 nucleotides: TGTGCCAGCAGTTTGGGCCAGGATAAGGAGCTGTTTTTT.